These 32 T cell receptor beta chains came from one sample sequenced in a study of blood T cell repertoires in COVID-19. Libraries were prepared by immunoSEQ multiplex PCR; TCRdb keeps only in-frame clonotypes and omits some of them. The sample includes around 230,000 clones, approximately 75% of them seen just once. Sequencing was carried out using PBMCs or T cells enriched from blood (not recorded which). The receptors come from a man in his forties who had recovered from COVID-19.

This sequence joins TRBV19 and TRBJ2-1; 10 bases agree with TRBD2. Germline V gene data show CDR1 as LNHDA and CDR2 as SQIVND (reference sequence). This CDR3 is 15 amino acids long. Germline trimming cut 3 bases from V and 6 bases from J; bases unmatched to any gene: 5. In DNA form, the CDR3 reads TGTGCCAGTAGTATCCGTAGCGGGGGGCTCAATGAGCAGTTCTTC. Translation gives CASSIRSGGLNEQFF.

This chain links TRBV7-6 with TRBJ2-2, with a possible D match to TRBD2 (5 bases). The V gene lost 5 bases and the J gene lost 5 bases, with 9 bases spanning the gap. CDR3 size: 13 residues. CDR1 and CDR2 (germline): SGHVS, FNYEAQ. The CDR3 DNA reads TGTGCCAGCAGCCCTACTAGAACCGGGGAGCTGTTTTTT. This gives the protein CASSPTRTGELFF. The variable domain in full, completed from reference TRBV7-6 and TRBJ2-2, reads GAGVSQSPRYKVTKRGQDVALRCDPISGHVSLYWYRQALGQGPEFLTYFNYEAQQDKSGLPNDRFSAERPEGSISTLTIQRTEQRDSAMYRCASSPTRTGELFFGEGSRLTVL.

The chain has TRBV19 and TRBJ1-1, with D possibly matching TRBD1 (5 bases). The V end was cut by 6 bases, the J end by 1 base, with 9 bases between. Germline assignment: CDR1 LNHDA and CDR2 SQIVND (reference sequence). CDR3 size: 13 residues. The CDR3 loop reads CASSRGQNTEAFF. Here the CDR3 DNA reads TGTGCCAGTAGCCGAGGACAGAACACTGAAGCTTTCTTT.

The rearrangement uses TRBV29-1 and TRBJ2-2, with D possibly being TRBD1 or TRBD2 (5 bases each). Trimming stripped 7 bases from V and 5 bases from J, with 14 bases between. The CDR3 runs to 13 residues. Looked up from germline, CDR1 is SQVTM and CDR2 is ANQGSEA. CDR3 region: CSGGTRGTGELFF. CDR3 bases: TGCAGCGGGGGGACCCGGGGAACCGGGGAGCTGTTTTTT.

The rearrangement links TRBV5-1 to TRBJ2-7; TRBD1 aligns across 11 bases. Germline V gene data show CDR1 as SGHRS and CDR2 as YFSETQ. The CDR3 contains 15 residues. The V segment lost 4 bases and the J segment 6 bases; nucleotides outside the gene matches: 9. This CDR3 is CASSPRGQGATEQYF. The CDR3 DNA reads as TGCGCCAGCAGCCCCCGCGGACAGGGGGCGACCGAGCAGTACTTC.

This clone occurred once. This chain uses TRBV19 with TRBJ2-4; D possibly corresponds to TRBD1 (6 bases). Trimming cost V 1 base and J 4 bases, with 11 bases left between them. The CDR3 consists of 15 residues. Per the germline V gene, CDR1 is LNHDA and CDR2 is SQIVND (reference sequence). The CDR3: CASSIGDRNKNIQYF. The CDR3 nucleotides are TGTGCCAGTAGTATAGGAGACAGGAATAAAAACATTCAGTACTTC.

The gene calls are TRBV7-8 and TRBJ1-5; possible D gene TRBD1, 5 bases. Germline V gene data show CDR1 as SGHVS and CDR2 as FQNEAQ. The V gene lost 3 bases and the J gene lost 5 bases, with 8 bases spanning the gap. This CDR3 is 13 amino acids long. The CDR3 spells CASSFGGDQPQHF. The CDR3 region has the DNA TGTGCCAGCAGCTTCGGAGGGGATCAGCCCCAGCATTTT.

The V call is TRBV7-6, the J call TRBJ1-6, with TRBD1 identical over 7 bases. The CDR3 covers 13 residues. The germline V gene encodes CDR1 SGHVS and CDR2 FNYEAQ. V was clipped by 11 bases and J by 10 bases; unmatched bases: 11. The CDR3 bases are TGTGCCGTGGGAGAAACAGGGGACTCACCCCTCCACTTT. Amino acid sequence: CAVGETGDSPLHF.

This sequence joins TRBV6-5 and TRBJ1-2, with 7 bases that match TRBD1. This CDR3 region has 14 residues. The germline CDR1 and CDR2 sequences are MNHEY and SVGAGI. Unmatched junction bases numbered 7, after V lost 2 bases and J lost 7 bases. CDR3 residues: CASSYNRGQSGYTF. The CDR3 DNA follows: TGTGCCAGCAGTTACAACAGGGGCCAGAGTGGCTACACCTTC.

The chain is built from TRBV7-8 and TRBJ1-1; D is possibly TRBD1 (6 bases). The ends were cut back, 5 bases at V and 0 bases at J, with 19 bases in the middle. The germline CDR1 and CDR2 sequences are SGHVS and FQNEAQ. CDR3 length: 17 residues. The DNA for the CDR3 is TGTGCCAGCAGCCTCCGGGGGGGCGAGATAGTGAACACTGAAGCTTTCTTT. It encodes CASSLRGGEIVNTEAFF. The full variable domain, completed using reference TRBV7-8 and TRBJ1-1, is GAGVSQSPRYKVAKRGQDVALRCDPISGHVSLFWYQQALGQGPEFLTYFQNEAQLDKSGLPSDRFFAERPEGSVSTLKIQRTQQEDSAVYLCASSLRGGEIVNTEAFFGQGTRLTVV.

The chain is built from TRBV3-1 (or the pseudogene TRBV3-2) and TRBJ2-7, with a tentative D call TRBD2 (7 bases). CDR3 size: 15 residues. The germline V and J ends were trimmed by 4 bases and 6 bases, with 19 bases remaining between them. The germline V gene encodes CDR1 LGHDT and CDR2 YNNKEL (reference sequence). CDR3 protein: CASSRSAGGLGEQYF. The CDR3 coding sequence is TGTGCCAGCAGCCGTTCGGCCGGGGGGCTAGGCGAGCAGTACTTC.

The chain couples TRBV5-1 to TRBJ2-3; the match to TRBD2 covers 8 bases. After removal of 4 bases from V and 2 bases from J, the junction contained 9 bases not matched to a gene. The length of the CDR3 is 16 residues. Germline V CDR1 and CDR2: SGHRS, YFSETQ. The CDR3 loop is CASSVGNSGITDTQYF. The CDR3 DNA follows: TGCGCCAGCAGCGTTGGTAATAGCGGGATCACAGATACGCAGTATTTT.

This clone has only one observation. The chain combines TRBV7-9 with TRBJ2-1; 11 nucleotides match TRBD1. Per the germline V gene, CDR1 is SEHNR and CDR2 is FQNEAQ (reference sequence). The CDR3 totals 16 residues. Trimming cost V 5 bases and J 6 bases; bases outside gene matches: 9. CDR3 protein: CASSRIGTGGINEQFF. In DNA, the CDR3 is TGTGCCAGCAGCCGAATTGGGACAGGGGGAATCAATGAGCAGTTCTTC.

This clone was observed a few times. The chain is built from TRBV6-5 and TRBJ2-5, with 12 bases fitting TRBD2. CDR3 length: 14 amino acids. Germline values: CDR1 MNHEY, CDR2 SVGAGI. Trimming removed 4 bases from V and 5 bases from J; junction bases left unmatched: 2. CDR3 in DNA: TGTGCCAGCAGTTCCGGGACTAGCGGGGAGACCCAGTACTTC. Its protein is CASSSGTSGETQYF.

This chain joins TRBV14 and TRBJ1-4; perhaps TRBD1 as D (5 bases). CDR3 length: 13 amino acids. Between the trimmed V and J ends, which lost 5 bases and 7 bases, there was a span of 11 bases. Germline CDR1 and CDR2: SGHDN and FVKESK. CDR3 amino acids: CASSDSYAEKLFF. Written as DNA, the CDR3 is TGTGCCAGCAGCGACAGCTACGCTGAAAAACTGTTTTTT. The variable domain in full, with the rest retrieved from reference TRBV14 and TRBJ1-4, is EAGVTQFPSHSVIEKGQTVTLRCDPISGHDNLYWYRRVMGKEIKFLLHFVKESKQDESGMPNNRFLAERTGGTYSTLKVQPAELEDSGVYFCASSDSYAEKLFFGSGTQLSVL.

The chain combines TRBV5-1 with TRBJ1-6, with D uncertain. This CDR3 contains 14 residues. CDR1 SGHRS and CDR2 YFSETQ come from the germline V gene. Trimming removed 0 bases at V and 10 bases at J, with 11 bases between. CDR3 sequence: CASSLGDSGSPLHF. CDR3 in DNA: TGCGCCAGCAGCTTGGGGGATAGCGGATCACCCCTCCACTTT.

This clone was picked up a small number of times. The chain has TRBV11-2 and TRBJ2-2; D ambiguous. Germline V gene lookup returns CDR1 SGHAT and CDR2 FQNNGV. Trimming removed 1 base from V and 8 bases from J, with 8 bases in between. The CDR3 spans 13 residues. The CDR3 sequence: CASSLGFRGELFF. The CDR3 nucleotides are TGTGCCAGCAGCTTAGGATTCCGGGGGGAGCTGTTTTTT.

The chain employs TRBV5-6 and TRBJ2-7, with D maybe TRBD1 (5 bases). Deletions cut 3 bases from V and 6 bases from J, with 10 bases between. The CDR3 covers 12 residues. Germline CDR1 reads SGHDT; CDR2 reads YYEEEE. As DNA, the CDR3 is TGTGCCAGCAGCTGGCAGGGCGGCGAGCAGTACTTC. Encoded protein: CASSWQGGEQYF.

V is TRBV19 and J is TRBJ2-5; D is unclear. V dropped 5 bases and J dropped 4 bases, with 5 bases sitting between them. Germline loops: CDR1 LNHDA, CDR2 SQIVND (reference sequence). The CDR3 is 11 residues long. This CDR3 is CASSVRETQYF. CDR3 nucleotide sequence: TGTGCCAGTAGTGTTAGAGAGACCCAGTACTTC.

The gene calls are TRBV18 and TRBJ1-3; D remains ambiguous. This CDR3 has 15 amino acids. CDR1 KGHSH and CDR2 LQKENI come from the germline V gene. Trimming took 5 bases from V and 0 from J, leaving 11 bases between them. CDR3 amino acids: CASSSTDYSGNTIYF. CDR3 nucleotides: TGTGCCAGCTCATCTACCGACTACTCTGGAAACACCATATATTTT.

V usage is TRBV19 and J usage is TRBJ1-6; 7 nucleotides match TRBD1. Germline CDR1 reads LNHDA; CDR2 reads SQIVND (reference sequence). CDR3 length: 13 amino acids. V shed 6 bases and J 9 bases; nucleotides not matched to a gene: 5. CDR3 coding DNA: TGTGCCAGTAGACAGGGGTTGGGTTCACCCCTCCACTTT. Translation: CASRQGLGSPLHF.

The chain recombines TRBV28 with TRBJ2-7, with 12 bases aligning to TRBD1. V shed 2 bases and J 5 bases; nucleotides not matched to a gene: 7. The CDR3 totals 16 residues. The germline V gene has CDR1 MDHEN and CDR2 SYDVKM. The CDR3 loop is CASSLRGQGAGNEQYF. The CDR3 nucleotides read TGTGCCAGCAGTTTAAGGGGACAGGGGGCTGGGAACGAGCAGTACTTC.

This clone was found a few times. The rearrangement joins TRBV18 to TRBJ2-1; D call uncertain. Trimming pared 6 bases from V and 7 bases from J, leaving 10 bases between. Per the germline V gene, CDR1 is KGHSH and CDR2 is LQKENI. This CDR3 has 12 residues. The CDR3 region is CASSPNLNEQFF. CDR3 in DNA: TGTGCCAGCTCCCCGAACTTGAATGAGCAGTTCTTC. Full variable domain (rest looked up from reference TRBV18 and TRBJ2-1): NAGVMQNPRHLVRRRGQEARLRCSPMKGHSHVYWYRQLPEEGLKFMVYLQKENIIDESGMPKERFSAEFPKEGPSILRIQQVVRGDSAAYFCASSPNLNEQFFGPGTRLTVL.

This chain links TRBV19 with TRBJ1-4; 9 positions match TRBD1. CDR3 length: 16 residues. Germline V lookup: CDR1 LNHDA, CDR2 SQIVND (reference sequence). After removal of 5 bases from V and 7 bases from J, the junction contained 11 bases not matched to a gene. The CDR3 loop reads CASSPRTGDVSEKLFF. The CDR3 DNA reads TGTGCCAGTAGTCCGCGGACAGGGGACGTTTCTGAAAAACTGTTTTTT. Together with reference TRBV19 and TRBJ1-4, the CDR3 gives the full variable domain: DGGITQSPKYLFRKEGQNVTLSCEQNLNHDAMYWYRQDPGQGLRLIYYSQIVNDFQKGDIAEGYSVSREKKESFPLTVTSAQKNPTAFYLCASSPRTGDVSEKLFFGSGTQLSVL.

The chain links TRBV5-5 to TRBJ2-7; 9 nucleotides agree with TRBD1. V gave up 2 bases and J gave up 3 bases; unmatched junction bases: 9. Germline CDR1 SGHKS, CDR2 YYEKEE (reference sequence). This CDR3 spans 16 amino acids. The chain's CDR3 is CASSFLMGQGSYEQYF. CDR3 sequence (DNA): TGTGCCAGCAGCTTTCTTATGGGACAGGGAAGCTACGAGCAGTACTTC.

The V gene is TRBV18, the J gene TRBJ1-5; 10 nucleotides match TRBD1. CDR1 and CDR2 from the germline V gene are KGHSH and LQKENI. V lost 6 bases to trimming and J lost 6 bases; unmatched junction nucleotides: 8. This CDR3 comprises 15 residues. The chain's CDR3 is CASSQTGGISQPQHF. DNA of the CDR3: TGTGCCAGCTCTCAGACAGGGGGCATAAGTCAGCCCCAGCATTTT.

The rearrangement uses TRBV2 and TRBJ1-2; 7 positions agree with TRBD1. Germline CDR1 is SNHLY and CDR2 is FYNNEI. The V gene end was trimmed by 6 bases and the J gene end by 6 bases; junction bases not matched to a gene: 4. There are 12 residues in the CDR3. DNA for the CDR3: TGTGCCAGCAGGCCGCAGGGGGATGGCTACACCTTC. This translates into CASRPQGDGYTF.

This chain connects TRBV4-1 to TRBJ2-5, with 11 bases fitting TRBD2. This CDR3 spans 20 amino acids. CDR1 MGHRA and CDR2 YSYEKL come from the germline V gene. Trimming took 0 bases from V and 2 from J; bases not matched to a gene: 14. CDR3 coding DNA: TGCGCCAGCAGCCAAGATTGGATAGCGGGAGGGAGGAGACCTCAAGAGACCCAGTACTTC. This gives the protein CASSQDWIAGGRRPQETQYF.

The chain couples TRBV6-4 to TRBJ1-1, with unresolved D. With 4 bases removed from V and 4 bases from J, the gap between germline ends came to 10 bases. Germline V gene data show CDR1 as MRHNA and CDR2 as SNTAGT. This CDR3 is 13 amino acids long. Here the CDR3 reads CASSVSRGTEAFF. Written as DNA, the CDR3 is TGTGCCAGCAGTGTTAGTCGAGGCACTGAAGCTTTCTTT.

As regards this clone: An end of the junction differs from the germline gene, which may be a read error. The gene calls are TRBV6-2 or TRBV6-3 and TRBJ1-1; possible D gene TRBD1, 6 bases. This CDR3 is 11 amino acids long. The germline V gene encodes CDR1 MNHEY and CDR2 SVGEGT. The DNA for the CDR3 is TGTGCCAGCAGTTATCGACAGGCCGTAATATTT. Translated, it gives CASSYRQAVIF.

The chain is built from TRBV6-1 and TRBJ2-7; TRBD2 aligns across 8 bases. The V and J ends lost 3 bases and 2 bases, in that order; junction bases with no gene match: 6. The CDR3 has 15 residues. Germline loops: CDR1 MNHNS, CDR2 SASEGT. The CDR3 coding sequence is TGTGCCAGCAGTGAGTCACGGGGGGGCCCCTACGAGCAGTACTTC. It translates to CASSESRGGPYEQYF.

A single count supports this clone. This sequence joins TRBV10-2 and TRBJ1-3, with D unresolved. Per the germline V gene, CDR1 is WSHSY and CDR2 is SAAADI. This CDR3 spans 11 amino acids. Trimming removed 7 bases from V and 2 bases from J, with 3 bases in between. DNA for the CDR3: TGCGCCAGCACCACTGGAAACACCATATATTTT. Amino acid sequence: CASTTGNTIYF.